This passage covers 3 T cell receptor beta chains from one sample sequenced in a study of T cells in Graves' hyperthyroidism and ophthalmopathy. TCR beta CDR3 sequences were amplified from RNA transcripts. In the first-round RT-PCR of the TCR CDR3, the HTBI primer set was used. TCRdb reprocessed the multiplex PCR reads via MiXCR and lists one record per CDR3 protein. The sample lists more than 650,000 distinct CDR3 sequences; 14% were seen once. Sample: blood. The receptors stem from a woman aged 18 to 35 with Graves' hyperthyroidism.

J is TRBJ2-7 and V is TRBV20-1; possible D gene TRBD2, 5 bases. Germline CDR1 reads DFQATT; CDR2 reads SNEGSKA (reference sequence). The CDR3 contains 11 residues. V lost 6 bases to trimming and J lost 6 bases, with 12 bases between them. The CDR3 coding sequence is TGCAGTGCGGAACTAGGAATCGAGCAGTACTTC. The encoded protein is CSAELGIEQYF.

The table lists this clonotype with many counts. The CDR3 DNA is TGTGCCAGCAGCCAAGCTTTTCGGAGGGACCAGCCCCAGCATTTT. As protein: CASSQAFRRDQPQHF. The chain uses TRBV3-1 and TRBJ1-5, with D possibly being TRBD1 (5 bases). The V end lost 1 base, the J end lost 7 bases, and 14 bases lay between the germline ends. There are 15 residues in the CDR3. The V gene's germline CDR1 is LGHDT and CDR2 YNNKEL (reference sequence).

The genes are TRBV24-1 and TRBJ1-2; 8 bases line up with TRBD1. With V trimmed by 7 bases and J by 7 bases, 7 bases remained unmatched. The CDR3 consists of 13 residues. Germline-derived CDR1 and CDR2 are KGHDR and SFDVKD. The CDR3: CATRQGANGGYTF. The DNA for the CDR3 is TGTGCCACCAGGCAGGGGGCGAACGGTGGCTACACCTTC.